A few counts support the clone carrying this TCR beta chain. The CDR3 consists of 14 residues. The J segment lost 4 bases and the V segment lost 6 bases, leaving 4 bases of the junction unmatched. Germline V gives CDR1 LGHNT, CDR2 FRNRAP. Profiling relied on immunoSEQ multiplex PCR, and the TCRdb table lists in-frame clones only, not all of them. The sample carries 250,000 to 350,000 clones, approximately 84% recorded once. The sample belongs to a study of blood T cell repertoires in COVID-19. What was sequenced was peripheral blood. The chain links TRBV12-5 to TRBJ1-3; 9 bases are shared with TRBD1. The sequence was obtained from a woman in her twenties or thirties who had recovered from COVID-19. CDR3 coding DNA: TGTGCTAGTGGCACTGGGACAGGGGGAAACACCATATATTTT. Translation gives CASGTGTGGNTIYF. Supplemented by reference TRBV12-5 and TRBJ1-3, the full variable domain reads DARVTQTPRHKVTEMGQEVTMRCQPILGHNTVFWYRQTMMQGLELLAYFRNRAPLDDSGMPKDRFSAEMPDATLATLKIQPSEPRDSAVYFCASGTGTGGNTIYFGEGSWLTVV.